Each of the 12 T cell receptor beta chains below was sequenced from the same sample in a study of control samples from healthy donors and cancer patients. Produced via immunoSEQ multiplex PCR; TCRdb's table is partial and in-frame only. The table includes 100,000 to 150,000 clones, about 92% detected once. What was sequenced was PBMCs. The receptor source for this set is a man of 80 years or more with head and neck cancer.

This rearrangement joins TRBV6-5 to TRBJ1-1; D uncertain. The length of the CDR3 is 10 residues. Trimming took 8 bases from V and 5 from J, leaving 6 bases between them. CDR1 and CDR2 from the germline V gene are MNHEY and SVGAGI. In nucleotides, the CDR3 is TGTGCCAGCGGGAGGACTGAAGCTTTCTTT. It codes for CASGRTEAFF.

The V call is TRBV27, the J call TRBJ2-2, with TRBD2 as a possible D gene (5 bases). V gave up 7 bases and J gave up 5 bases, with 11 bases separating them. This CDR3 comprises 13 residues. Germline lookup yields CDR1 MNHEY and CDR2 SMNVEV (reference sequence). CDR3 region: CASTNRGTGELFF. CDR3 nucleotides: TGTGCCAGCACTAATAGAGGGACCGGGGAGCTGTTTTTT.

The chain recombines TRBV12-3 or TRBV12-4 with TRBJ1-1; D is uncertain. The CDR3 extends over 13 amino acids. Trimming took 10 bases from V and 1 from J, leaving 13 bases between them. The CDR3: CATKGAANTEAFF. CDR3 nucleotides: TGTGCCACCAAAGGTGCAGCGAACACTGAAGCTTTCTTT.

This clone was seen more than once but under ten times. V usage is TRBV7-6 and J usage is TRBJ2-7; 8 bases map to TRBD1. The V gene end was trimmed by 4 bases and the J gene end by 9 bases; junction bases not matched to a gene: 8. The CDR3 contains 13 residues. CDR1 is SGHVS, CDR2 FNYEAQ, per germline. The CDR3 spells CASSSPGGLGQYF. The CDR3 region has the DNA TGTGCCAGCAGCTCACCAGGGGGCCTAGGGCAGTACTTC.

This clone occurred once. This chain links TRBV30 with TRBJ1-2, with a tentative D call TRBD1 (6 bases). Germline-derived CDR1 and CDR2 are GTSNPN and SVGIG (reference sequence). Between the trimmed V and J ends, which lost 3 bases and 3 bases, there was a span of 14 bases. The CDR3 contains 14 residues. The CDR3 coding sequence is TGTGCCTGGAGGGGAACGGGGGCGGACTATGGCTACACCTTC. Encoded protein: CAWRGTGADYGYTF.

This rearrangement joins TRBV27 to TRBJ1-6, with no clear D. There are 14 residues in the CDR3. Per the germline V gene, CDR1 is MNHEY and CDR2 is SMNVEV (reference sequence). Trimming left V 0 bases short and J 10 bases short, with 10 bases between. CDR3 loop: CASSLSGRNSPLHF. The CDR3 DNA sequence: TGTGCCAGCAGTTTATCGGGAAGGAACTCACCCCTCCACTTT.

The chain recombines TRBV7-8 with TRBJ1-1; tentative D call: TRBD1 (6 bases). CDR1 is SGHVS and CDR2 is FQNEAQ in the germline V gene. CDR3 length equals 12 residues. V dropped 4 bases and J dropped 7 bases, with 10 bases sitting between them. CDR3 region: CASSYGQSEAFF. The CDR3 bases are TGTGCCAGCAGCTATGGACAGAGTGAAGCTTTCTTT.

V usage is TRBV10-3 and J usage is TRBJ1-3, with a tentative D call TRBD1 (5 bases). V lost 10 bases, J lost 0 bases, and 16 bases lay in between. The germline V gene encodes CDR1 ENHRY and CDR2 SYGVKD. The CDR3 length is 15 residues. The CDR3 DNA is TGTGCCACCCAGGAGGGGACCCACTCTGGAAACACCATATATTTT. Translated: CATQEGTHSGNTIYF.

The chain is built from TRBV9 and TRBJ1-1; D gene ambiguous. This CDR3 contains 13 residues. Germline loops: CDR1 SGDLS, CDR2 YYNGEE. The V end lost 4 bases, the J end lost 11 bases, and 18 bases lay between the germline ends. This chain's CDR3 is CASSPGRMETAFF. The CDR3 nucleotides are TGTGCCAGCAGCCCCGGGCGGATGGAAACCGCTTTCTTT.

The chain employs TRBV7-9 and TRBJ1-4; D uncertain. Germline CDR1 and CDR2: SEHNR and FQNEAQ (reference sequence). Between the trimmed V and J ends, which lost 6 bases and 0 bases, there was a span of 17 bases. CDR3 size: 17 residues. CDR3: CASSSAPYTATNEKLFF. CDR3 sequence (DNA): TGTGCCAGCAGTTCCGCTCCCTATACAGCAACTAATGAAAAACTGTTTTTT.

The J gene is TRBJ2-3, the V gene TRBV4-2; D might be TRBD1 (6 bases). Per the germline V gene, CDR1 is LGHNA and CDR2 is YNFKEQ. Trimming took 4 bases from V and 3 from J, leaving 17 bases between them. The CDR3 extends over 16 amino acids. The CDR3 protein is CASSPNSNRETDTQYF. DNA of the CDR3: TGTGCCAGCAGCCCGAACAGTAACAGGGAGACAGATACGCAGTATTTT.

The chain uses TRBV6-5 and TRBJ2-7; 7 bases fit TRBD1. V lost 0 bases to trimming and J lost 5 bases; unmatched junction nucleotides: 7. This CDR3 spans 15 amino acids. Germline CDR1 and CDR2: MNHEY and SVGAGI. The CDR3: CASSYSGQDGNEQYF. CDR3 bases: TGTGCCAGCAGTTACTCCGGACAGGATGGAAACGAGCAGTACTTC.